The T cell receptor beta chain described here comes from a study of T cell responses to AZD1222 COVID-19 vaccine. Comment on this clone: What it binds is not known.

Pooling of second doses given at about 4 or about 12 weeks was done. This CDR3 spans 12 amino acids. CDR1 is MNHEY, CDR2 SVGAGI, per germline. The ends were cut back, 8 bases at V and 0 bases at J, with 6 bases in the middle. General study findings and limits: Among those given AZD1222, only five to seven were seropositive at baseline.

Profiled with immunoSEQ multiplex PCR; TCRdb holds only in-frame clones, not every one. This table holds some 200,000 clones, roughly nine tenths found once. V gene TRBV6-5 combines with J gene TRBJ2-3; D is uncertain. The sample was peripheral blood, taken 28 days after the second AZD1222 dose. The receptor comes from an adult who received the AZD1222 COVID-19 vaccine. In nucleotides, the CDR3 is TGTGCCAGCCGCGCTAGCACAGATACGCAGTATTTT. It codes for CASRASTDTQYF.